The rows below give T cell receptor beta chains drawn from one sample of a study of blood T cell repertoires in COVID-19. Produced via immunoSEQ multiplex PCR; TCRdb's table is partial and in-frame only. The table includes fewer than 450,000 clones, 90% detected once. Sequenced sample: PBMCs or T cells enriched from blood (not recorded which). These receptor sequences come from a man between 18 and 35 years old who had recovered from COVID-19. CDR3s include the opening cysteine and the closing phenylalanine or tryptophan. The D gene is left open where the match is weak. Not all rows give a size; the values are once, few, many and, for expanded clones, a class.

TRBJ2-7 TRBD1 TRBV18 NA TGTGCCAGCTCACCCTCGGGACAGAACTACGAGCAGTACTTC CASSPSGQNYEQYF
TRBJ1-2 TRBD1 TRBV6-5 NA TGTGCCAGCACAAGGGGGACAGGGCAAGGCTACACCTTC CASTRGTGQGYTF
TRBJ2-2 NA TRBV28 NA TGTGCCAGCTGCCCCGGGGGTTCCGGGAGCGGGGAGCTGTTTTTT CASCPGGSGSGELFF
TRBJ1-2 TRBD1 TRBV2 NA TGTGCCAGCAGGGGGGACAGCGTGTATGGCTACACCTTC CASRGDSVYGYTF
TRBJ2-7 NA TRBV19 NA TGTGCCAGTAGTTCGACTATGGGGGCATACTTAGTCTTC CASSSTMGAYLVF
TRBJ1-1 NA TRBV21-1 once TGTGCCAGCAGCAAAGCGTCGGGGATTGGGACTGAAGCTTTCTTT CASSKASGIGTEAFF
TRBJ1-5 NA TRBV12-3/TRBV12-4 NA TGTGCCAGCAGTTTAGGGCTCGTCCAGCCCCAGCATTTT CASSLGLVQPQHF
TRBJ1-5 NA TRBV13 NA TGTGCCAGCAGCTTTACACGGGATCAGCCCCAGCATTTT CASSFTRDQPQHF
TRBJ1-1 TRBD1 TRBV9 NA TGTGCCAGCAGCGTAGGGAACAGGGGGCTGAACACTGAAGCTTTCTTT CASSVGNRGLNTEAFF
TRBJ2-3 NA TRBV7-3 NA TGTGCCAGCAGCAAAGAGGGTCTCACAGATACGCAGTATTTT CASSKEGLTDTQYF
TRBJ1-5 NA TRBV9 NA TGTGCCAGCACTCCGGGGACAAGTAGCAATCAGCCCCAGCATTTT CASTPGTSSNQPQHF
TRBJ2-2 NA TRBV7-8 once TGTGCCAGCAGCTTAGCAGGGAGGAACACCGGGGAGCTGTTTTTT CASSLAGRNTGELFF
TRBJ1-5 TRBD1 TRBV14 NA TGTGCCAGCAGCCCAAAAGACAGGGTTACTCAGCCCCAGCATTTT CASSPKDRVTQPQHF
TRBJ1-4 TRBD1 TRBV5-6 NA TGTGCCAGCAGCTCGGACAGGGGCGCAACTAATGAAAAACTGTTTTTT CASSSDRGATNEKLFF
TRBJ2-3 NA TRBV5-5 NA TGTGCCAGCAGCCCCCCAGGGTCTGCAGATACGCAGTATTTT CASSPPGSADTQYF
TRBJ2-7 TRBD2 TRBV7-2 NA TGTGCCAGCAGCTTAAAGCGGGGCAGCCCCTACGAGCAGTACTTC CASSLKRGSPYEQYF
TRBJ1-1 NA TRBV19 few TGTGCCAGTAGCCCGTCAGGAGGGCGCACTGAAGCTTTCTTT CASSPSGGRTEAFF
TRBJ1-2 NA TRBV4-1 NA TGCGCCAGCAGCCCCGTGGGAGGGGCAGGGCCCCACGTCTATGGCTACACCTTC CASSPVGGAGPHVYGYTF
TRBJ2-5 NA TRBV5-1 NA TGCGCCAGCAGCCTGGACGGGGTAGCACAAGAGACCCAGTACTTC CASSLDGVAQETQYF
TRBJ1-1 TRBD1 TRBV9 NA TGTGCCAGCAGCGTAGTAGGGACAGACAACACTGAAGCTTTCTTT CASSVVGTDNTEAFF
TRBJ2-1 NA TRBV11-2 NA TGTGCCAGCAGCTTAGATGGCAGGGTGATAAGTCGAGAGTTCTTC CASSLDGRVISREFF